This passage covers 26 T cell receptor beta chains from one sample sequenced in a study of blood T cell repertoires in COVID-19. Sequenced by immunoSEQ multiplex PCR; TCRdb stores in-frame clones only, minus some. The sample has fewer than 250,000 clones, 90% to 95% seen once. Sequenced input: peripheral blood. The receptors originated from a young man with acute or convalescent COVID-19.

The chain combines TRBV7-8 with TRBJ2-2, with D possibly matching TRBD2 (6 bases). CDR1 is SGHVS and CDR2 is FQNEAQ in the germline V gene. V was cut by 3 bases and J by 6 bases, with 8 bases left in between. The length of the CDR3 is 13 residues. The CDR3 DNA sequence: TGTGCCAGCAGCTTTGCGGGGCCCGGGGAGCTGTTTTTT. Translating gives CASSFAGPGELFF.

The chain has TRBV24-1 and TRBJ1-2; perhaps TRBD1 as D (6 bases). The ends were cut back, 6 bases at V and 7 bases at J, with 8 bases in the middle. The germline V gene has CDR1 KGHDR and CDR2 SFDVKD. The length of the CDR3 is 11 residues. The CDR3 loop reads CATSPGAGYTF. In DNA, the CDR3 is TGTGCCACCAGTCCAGGGGCTGGCTACACCTTC.

CDR3 sequence (DNA): TGTGCCAGCAGATGGGGCGGTGAACTTACCTACGAGCAGTACTTC. Translated, it gives CASRWGGELTYEQYF. The V gene is TRBV25-1, the J gene TRBJ2-7, with a weak D call TRBD1 (5 bases). V lost 6 bases to trimming and J lost 2 bases, with 17 bases between them. CDR1 and CDR2 from the germline V gene are MGHDK and SYGVNS. This CDR3 spans 15 amino acids.

The rearrangement joins TRBV28 to TRBJ1-6; TRBD1 matches at 9 bases. Germline V gene data show CDR1 as MDHEN and CDR2 as SYDVKM. The CDR3 sequence is 17 residues long. V trimming: 2 bases; J trimming: 7 bases; junction bases outside the gene matches: 9. The CDR3 DNA reads as TGTGCCAGCAGTTTACCCTCGACAGGGGGTAGAAATTCACCCCTCCACTTT. It translates to CASSLPSTGGRNSPLHF.

V gene TRBV27 combines with J gene TRBJ2-3; D gene unclear. Germline loops: CDR1 MNHEY, CDR2 SMNVEV (reference sequence). The CDR3 loop spans 13 amino acids. Between the trimmed V and J ends, which lost 4 bases and 10 bases, there was a span of 15 bases. CDR3 nucleotides: TGTGCCAGCAGTTCCTCGCGGATTTTTTCGCAGTATTTT. This gives the protein CASSSSRIFSQYF.

The CDR3 coding sequence is TGTGCCAGCAGAAGAGGGGGCGACACTGAAGCTTTCTTT. Amino acids: CASRRGGDTEAFF. This rearrangement joins TRBV6-6 to TRBJ1-1, with 7 bases that match TRBD1. This CDR3 contains 13 residues. The V gene end was trimmed by 6 bases and the J gene end by 3 bases; junction bases not matched to a gene: 4. Germline V CDR1 and CDR2: MNHNY, SVGAGI (reference sequence).

The V call is TRBV11-2, the J call TRBJ2-7, with 10 bases fitting TRBD2. From germline, CDR1 is SGHAT and CDR2 FQNNGV. The CDR3 consists of 16 residues. Trimming removed 5 bases from V and 3 bases from J; junction bases left unmatched: 10. The CDR3 DNA is TGTGCCAGCAGCGATCGCCGGGGGACTAGCGTCTACGAGCAGTACTTC. This encodes CASSDRRGTSVYEQYF.

This sequence joins TRBV6-6 and TRBJ1-5, with D maybe TRBD1 (5 bases). The CDR3 loop spans 15 amino acids. Between the trimmed V and J ends, which lost 4 bases and 0 bases, there was a span of 10 bases. The germline V gene has CDR1 MNHNY and CDR2 SVGAGI (reference sequence). CDR3 protein: CASSSWGYSNQPQHF. In DNA, the CDR3 is TGTGCCAGCAGTTCCTGGGGCTATAGCAATCAGCCCCAGCATTTT.

The J gene is TRBJ2-3, the V gene TRBV7-2; TRBD1 aligns across 8 bases. V trimming: 7 bases; J trimming: 6 bases; junction bases outside the gene matches: 9. The CDR3 is 14 residues long. Germline loops: CDR1 SGHTA, CDR2 FQGNSA. The CDR3 bases are TGTGCCAGCATCATGAGCAGGGGGCGGGATACGCAGTATTTT. Translated, it gives CASIMSRGRDTQYF.

J is TRBJ1-1 and V is TRBV1; the table assigns TRBD1, which was not confirmed against the DNA. TRBV1 has pseudogene status. CDR3 length equals 10 residues. CDR3 nucleotides: TGCACCAGAGGGACAGGGGAAGCTTTCTTT. Translation gives CTRGTGEAFF.

Turning to this clone: Relative to the germline gene, one junction end is altered; a read error may explain this. The CDR3, as DNA: TGTGCTAGCAGCCGCATAGGGACAGTGAACACTGAAGCTTTCTTT. It specifies CASSRIGTVNTEAFF. The rearrangement links TRBV7-7 to TRBJ1-1; TRBD1 matches 7 bases. This CDR3 contains 15 residues. The germline gives CDR1 SSHAT, CDR2 FNYEAQ (reference sequence).

This chain connects TRBV30 to TRBJ2-5; D is possibly TRBD1 (6 bases). The CDR3 is made up of 13 amino acids. V lost 2 bases and J 5 bases, leaving 12 bases between the germline ends. Germline CDR1 is GTSNPN and CDR2 is SVGIG (reference sequence). The CDR3 sequence: CAWSQDRKETQYF. The CDR3 nucleotides read TGTGCCTGGAGTCAGGACAGAAAGGAGACCCAGTACTTC. Supplemented by reference TRBV30 and TRBJ2-5, the full variable domain reads SQTIHQWPATLVQPVGSPLSLECTVEGTSNPNLYWYRQAAGRGLQLLFYSVGIGQISSEVPQNLSASRPQDRQFILSSKKLLLSDSGFYLCAWSQDRKETQYFGPGTRLLVL.

The V and J genes are TRBV6-5 and TRBJ2-2; TRBD1 aligns across 7 bases. The CDR3 covers 14 residues. The junction had 5 bases not matched to a gene; V was cut back by 8 bases and J by 2 bases. The germline V gene has CDR1 MNHEY and CDR2 SVGAGI. In DNA, the CDR3 is TGTGCCAGCGACAGGGCGGCAAACACCGGGGAGCTGTTTTTT. It specifies CASDRAANTGELFF.

V and J are TRBV6-4 and TRBJ1-1; D is undetermined. This CDR3 has 15 residues. The germline V gene has CDR1 MRHNA and CDR2 SNTAGT. The ends were cut back, 6 bases at V and 2 bases at J, with 16 bases in the middle. CDR3 loop: CASSATDGGNTEAFF. The CDR3 DNA reads TGTGCCAGCAGCGCCACGGATGGCGGAAACACTGAAGCTTTCTTT.

This chain uses TRBV28 with TRBJ1-5; 8 positions match TRBD1. Germline CDR1 reads MDHEN; CDR2 reads SYDVKM. V was clipped by 7 bases and J by 6 bases; unmatched bases: 8. The CDR3 has 14 residues. CDR3 coding DNA: TGTGCCAGCACGAACAGGGGGTCCAGTCAGCCCCAGCATTTT. This gives the protein CASTNRGSSQPQHF.

The rearrangement joins TRBV27 to TRBJ2-7; 14 nucleotides agree with TRBD2. Germline V gene sequence: CDR1 MNHEY, CDR2 SMNVEV (reference sequence). The CDR3 totals 19 residues. V lost 3 bases, J lost 5 bases, and 15 bases stayed unmatched. The CDR3 region has the DNA TGTGCCAGCAGTTTCCTTCGACTAGCGGGGGGGCCCCCTTCCCACGAGCAGTACTTC. Translating gives CASSFLRLAGGPPSHEQYF.

This clone was seen only a few times. The DNA of the CDR3 is TGTGCCAGCAGCTCCCAGGGGAAGGGTAACGAGCAGTACTTC. It is translated as CASSSQGKGNEQYF. J is TRBJ2-7 and V is TRBV5-4; D may be TRBD1 (6 bases). CDR1 is SGHNT, CDR2 YYREEE, per germline (reference sequence). The CDR3 is made up of 14 amino acids. Trimming stripped 3 bases from V and 5 bases from J, with 15 bases between.

The chain carries TRBV2 and TRBJ2-7; 8 nucleotides align to TRBD2. Germline lookup yields CDR1 SNHLY and CDR2 FYNNEI. The CDR3 consists of 15 residues. V was clipped by 7 bases and J by 4 bases; unmatched bases: 12. CDR3 DNA sequence: TGTGCCAGCAAAGGAGGCGGGAGGAGAGGTTACGAGCAGTACTTC. Translation: CASKGGGRRGYEQYF.

The gene calls are TRBV30 and TRBJ1-2, with a tentative D call TRBD1 (6 bases). CDR1 and CDR2 from the germline V gene are GTSNPN and SVGIG (reference sequence). Trimming removed 6 bases at V and 8 bases at J, with 25 bases between. The CDR3 is 15 amino acids. The CDR3 loop reads CACPAQGQALVGYTF. In DNA form, the CDR3 reads TGTGCCTGCCCGGCCCAGGGACAAGCTCTCGTAGGCTACACCTTC. The variable domain in full, completed from reference TRBV30 and TRBJ1-2, reads SQTIHQWPATLVQPVGSPLSLECTVEGTSNPNLYWYRQAAGRGLQLLFYSVGIGQISSEVPQNLSASRPQDRQFILSSKKLLLSDSGFYLCACPAQGQALVGYTFGSGTRLTVV.

V is TRBV5-1 and J is TRBJ1-1, with D hard to call. The germline CDR1 and CDR2 sequences are SGHRS and YFSETQ. V was cut by 4 bases and J by 5 bases, with 12 bases left in between. The CDR3 is made up of 13 amino acids. The CDR3 loop reads CASSIYGVTEAFF. As DNA, the CDR3 is TGCGCCAGCAGCATTTACGGGGTTACTGAAGCTTTCTTT.

The chain carries TRBV7-3 and TRBJ2-2; D may be TRBD2 (6 bases). Germline CDR1 reads SGHTA; CDR2 reads FQGTGA. The CDR3 consists of 16 residues. Trimming took off 4 bases at V and 2 bases at J, with 14 bases between the two ends. CDR3 in DNA: TGTGCCAGCAGCTCCCCGGACGGGGGAAACACCGGGGAGCTGTTTTTT. It encodes CASSSPDGGNTGELFF.

This sequence joins TRBV19 and TRBJ1-5; D ambiguous. The CDR3 length is 17 residues. CDR1 and CDR2 from the germline V gene are LNHDA and SQIVND (reference sequence). Trimming took 7 bases from V and 1 from J, leaving 20 bases between them. CDR3 bases: TGTGCCAGTAACCGGGGAGCGGGGAAACCCAGCAATCAGCCCCAGCATTTT. Amino acids: CASNRGAGKPSNQPQHF.

The V call is TRBV2, the J call TRBJ2-7, with a weak D call TRBD1 (6 bases). V was shortened by 6 bases and J by 4 bases, with 10 bases between the two germline ends. Germline V gives CDR1 SNHLY, CDR2 FYNNEI. The length of the CDR3 is 12 residues. Here the CDR3 DNA reads TGTGCCAGCAGGGCAGGGGCGTACGAGCAGTACTTC. As protein: CASRAGAYEQYF.

The chain recombines TRBV5-5 with TRBJ1-4; 10 bases fit TRBD1. The V and J ends lost 5 bases and 0 bases, in that order; junction bases with no gene match: 10. The CDR3 covers 18 residues. Germline CDR1 and CDR2: SGHKS and YYEKEE (reference sequence). CDR3 nucleotides: TGTGCCAGCAGACCCGGGACAGGGGTGCCCGCAACTAATGAAAAACTGTTTTTT. Its protein is CASRPGTGVPATNEKLFF.

The chain links TRBV6-5 to TRBJ2-1, with TRBD1 matching 11 bases. The germline V gene has CDR1 MNHEY and CDR2 SVGAGI. This CDR3 is 14 amino acids long. Trimming at V came to 6 bases and at J to 7 bases, leaving 5 bases not matched to a gene. The CDR3 region has the DNA TGTGCCAGCAGGGACAGGGGGCTTCGGAATGAGCAGTTCTTC. Its protein is CASRDRGLRNEQFF.

The V gene is TRBV25-1, the J gene TRBJ1-3; D ambiguous. Germline CDR1 reads MGHDK; CDR2 reads SYGVNS. There are 12 residues in the CDR3. V lost 11 bases, J lost 0 bases, and 8 bases lay in between. The DNA of the CDR3 is TGTGCCGTGTATAGCTCTGGAAACACCATATATTTT. Its translation: CAVYSSGNTIYF.